These 6 T cell receptor beta chains originate from one sample sequenced in a study of T cells in Graves' hyperthyroidism and ophthalmopathy. Amplified TCR beta CDR3 regions came from RNA transcripts. The HTBI primer set drove a first-round RT-PCR of the TCR CDR3. TCRdb analysed the multiplex PCR reads with MiXCR anew, one entry per CDR3 protein. This sample has hundreds of thousands of distinct CDR3 sequences, with around 20% found just once. Sequencing was performed on blood. The receptor set was obtained from a man between 35 and 55 years old with Graves' ophthalmopathy.

This clonotype was seen more than once but under ten times. The rearrangement links TRBV7-8 to TRBJ2-2; 11 nucleotides align to TRBD2. CDR1 and CDR2 (germline): SGHVS, FQNEAQ. The CDR3 loop spans 17 amino acids. V lost 2 bases and J lost 7; bases outside the gene matches: 9. The CDR3 reads CASSLSASGRSNGELFF. DNA of the CDR3: TGTGCCAGCAGCTTATCGGCTAGCGGGAGGAGTAACGGGGAGCTGTTTTTT.

The rearrangement joins TRBV30 to TRBJ2-7; possible D gene TRBD1, 6 bases. Trimming shortened V by 0 bases and J by 3 bases, and 21 bases separated the two germline ends. Germline lookup yields CDR1 GTSNPN and CDR2 SVGIG (reference sequence). CDR3 length: 17 residues. CDR3 sequence: CAWSVRTTGHRNYEQYF. In DNA form, the CDR3 reads TGTGCCTGGAGTGTCCGGACCACGGGACATCGAAACTACGAGCAGTACTTC.

Note on this clonotype: With a much larger clone just one base away, this may be a read error. The chain has TRBV5-1 and TRBJ2-7; D gene ambiguous. The tail of the sequence fits TRBJ2-1 better, so the J call may be wrong. CDR1 is SGHRS and CDR2 is YFSETQ in the germline V gene. The CDR3 has 15 residues. The CDR3 here is CASSPGSTTPYEQFF. CDR3 sequence (DNA): TGCGCCAGCAGCCCCGGCTCTACTACCCCCTACGAGCAGTTCTTC.

As regards this clonotype: The conserved final phenylalanine or tryptophan is absent from the CDR3, which likely points to a read error. The gene calls are TRBV7-2 and TRBJ2-6; no firm D call. V was cut by 5 bases and J by 6 bases, with 11 bases left in between. Germline loops: CDR1 SGHTA, CDR2 FQGNSA. This CDR3 region has 14 residues. The CDR3 loop is CASSLYETANVLTS. The CDR3 DNA sequence: TGTGCCAGCAGCCTTTATGAGACGGCCAACGTCCTGACTTCC.

The sample holds a few counts of this clonotype. The rearrangement links TRBV9 to TRBJ2-4; possible D gene TRBD1, 6 bases. Germline V gene data show CDR1 as SGDLS and CDR2 as YYNGEE. Trimming cost V 0 bases and J 2 bases, with 21 bases left between them. The CDR3 spans 19 residues. The CDR3 region is CASSVEGRGFDGSKNIQYF. The DNA of the CDR3 is TGTGCCAGCAGCGTAGAGGGCAGGGGTTTTGACGGGTCCAAAAACATTCAGTACTTC.

This clonotype has ten or more counts. The J gene is TRBJ1-5, the V gene TRBV2; D is uncertain. The CDR3 is 15 amino acids. Germline V gene sequence: CDR1 SNHLY, CDR2 FYNNEI. Deletions cut 3 bases from V and 0 bases from J, with 9 bases between. The CDR3 region has the DNA TGTGCCAGCAGTGACGGTAGCCATAGCAATCAGCCCCAGCATTTT. Translating gives CASSDGSHSNQPQHF.